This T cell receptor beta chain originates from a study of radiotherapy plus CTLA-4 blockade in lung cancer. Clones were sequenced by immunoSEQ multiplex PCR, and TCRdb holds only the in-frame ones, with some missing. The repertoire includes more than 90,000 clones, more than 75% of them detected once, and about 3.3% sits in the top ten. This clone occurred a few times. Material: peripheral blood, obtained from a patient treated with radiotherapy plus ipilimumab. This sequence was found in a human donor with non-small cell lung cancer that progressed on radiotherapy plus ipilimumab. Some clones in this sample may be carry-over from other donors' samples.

Here the CDR3 reads CASSAGNTIYF. The CDR3 bases are TGTGCCAGTAGTGCCGGAAACACCATATATTTT. V and J are TRBV19 and TRBJ1-3; D is uncertain. The CDR3 spans 11 residues. Germline V gives CDR1 LNHDA, CDR2 SQIVND (reference sequence). V shed 5 bases and J shed 4 bases, with 3 bases lying between them.